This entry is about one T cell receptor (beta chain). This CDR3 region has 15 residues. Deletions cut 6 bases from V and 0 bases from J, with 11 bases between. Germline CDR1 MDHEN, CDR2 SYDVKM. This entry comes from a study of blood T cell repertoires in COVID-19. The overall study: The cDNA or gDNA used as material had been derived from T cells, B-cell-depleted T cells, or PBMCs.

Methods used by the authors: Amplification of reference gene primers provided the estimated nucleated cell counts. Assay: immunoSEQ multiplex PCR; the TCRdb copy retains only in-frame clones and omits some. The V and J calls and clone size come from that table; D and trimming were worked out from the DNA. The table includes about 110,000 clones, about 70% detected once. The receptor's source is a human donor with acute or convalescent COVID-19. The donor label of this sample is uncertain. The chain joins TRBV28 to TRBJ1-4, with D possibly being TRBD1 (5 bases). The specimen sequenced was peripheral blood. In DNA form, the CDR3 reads TGTGCCAGCAGCTCAATGACAGCAACTAATGAAAAACTGTTTTTT. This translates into CASSSMTATNEKLFF.